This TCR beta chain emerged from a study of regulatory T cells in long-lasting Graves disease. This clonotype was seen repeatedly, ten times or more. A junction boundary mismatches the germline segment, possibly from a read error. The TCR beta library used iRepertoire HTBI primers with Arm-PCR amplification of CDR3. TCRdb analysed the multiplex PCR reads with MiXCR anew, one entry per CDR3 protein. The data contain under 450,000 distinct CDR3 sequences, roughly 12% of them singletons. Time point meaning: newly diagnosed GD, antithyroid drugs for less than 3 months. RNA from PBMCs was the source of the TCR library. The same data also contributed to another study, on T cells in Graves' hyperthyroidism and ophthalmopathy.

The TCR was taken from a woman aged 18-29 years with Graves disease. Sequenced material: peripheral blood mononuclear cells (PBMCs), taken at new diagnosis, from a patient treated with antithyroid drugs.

The CDR3 sequence: CAVTATANTGGLFF. In DNA form, the CDR3 reads TGTGCGGTGACAGCCACGGCTAACACCGGGGGGCTGTTTTTT. The chain has TRBV2 and TRBJ2-2, with a tentative D call TRBD2 (6 bases). Germline V gene data show CDR1 as SNHLY and CDR2 as FYNNEI. The CDR3 is made up of 14 amino acids.